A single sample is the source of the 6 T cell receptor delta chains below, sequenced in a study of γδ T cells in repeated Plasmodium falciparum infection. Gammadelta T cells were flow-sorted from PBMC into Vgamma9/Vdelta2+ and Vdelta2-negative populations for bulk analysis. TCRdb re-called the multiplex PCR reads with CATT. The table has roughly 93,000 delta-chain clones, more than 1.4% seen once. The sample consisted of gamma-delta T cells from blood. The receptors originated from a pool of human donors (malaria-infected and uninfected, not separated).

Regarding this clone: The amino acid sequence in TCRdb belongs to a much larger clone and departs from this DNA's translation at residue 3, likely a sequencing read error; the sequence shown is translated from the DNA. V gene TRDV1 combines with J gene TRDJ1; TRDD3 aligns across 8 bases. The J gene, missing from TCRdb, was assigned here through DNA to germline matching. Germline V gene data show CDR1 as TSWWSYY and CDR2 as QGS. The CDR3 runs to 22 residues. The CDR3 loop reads CAPGELCLPSLLGDPYTDKLIF. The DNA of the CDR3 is TGTGCTCCTGGGGAACTATGCCTACCCTCCCTATTGGGGGATCCGTACACCGATAAACTCATCTTT.

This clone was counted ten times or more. Here the CDR3 reads CACDTVPSGGPLATGTDKLIF. The CDR3 DNA reads TGTGCCTGTGACACGGTTCCGAGTGGGGGACCCTTAGCTACCGGCACCGATAAACTCATCTTT. The V and J genes are TRDV2 and TRDJ1; 7 bases fit TRDD3. This CDR3 region has 21 residues. V shed 1 base, J shed 1 base, and the junction held 23 bases outside the gene matches. CDR1 is GEAIGNYY, CDR2 EKD, per germline.

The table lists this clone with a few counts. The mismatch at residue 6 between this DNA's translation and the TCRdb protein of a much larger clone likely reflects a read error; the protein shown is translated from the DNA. CDR3 region: CALQYCGISYTDKLIF. The CDR3 region has the DNA TGTGCCTTACAGTACTGTGGGATATCGTACACCGATAAACTCATCTTT. The chain employs TRDV3 and TRDJ1, with a weak D call TRDD3 (6 bases). Per the germline V gene, CDR1 is TVYSNPD and CDR2 is GDNSRS (reference sequence). Between the trimmed V and J ends, which lost 3 bases and 0 bases, there was a span of 20 bases. The CDR3 spans 16 residues.

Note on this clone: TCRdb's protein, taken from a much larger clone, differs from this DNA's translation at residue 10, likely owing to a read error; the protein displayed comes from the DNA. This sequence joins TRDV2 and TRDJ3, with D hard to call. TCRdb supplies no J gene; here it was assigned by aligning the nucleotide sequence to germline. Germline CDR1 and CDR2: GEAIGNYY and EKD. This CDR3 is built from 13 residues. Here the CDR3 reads CACDTWDTRKMFF. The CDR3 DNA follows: TGTGCCTGTGACACCTGGGACACCCGAAAGATGTTTTTC.

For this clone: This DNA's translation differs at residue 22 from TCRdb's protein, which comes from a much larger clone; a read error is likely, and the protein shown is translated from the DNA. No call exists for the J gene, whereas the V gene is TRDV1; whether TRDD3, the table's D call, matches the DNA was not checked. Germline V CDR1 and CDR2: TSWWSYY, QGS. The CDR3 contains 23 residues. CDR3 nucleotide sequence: TGTGCTCTTGGGGCACCTACAGGGCGTAAGATACTGGGGGATACGGGGTACACCGATAAACTCACCTTT. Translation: CALGAPTGRKILGDTGYTDKLTF.

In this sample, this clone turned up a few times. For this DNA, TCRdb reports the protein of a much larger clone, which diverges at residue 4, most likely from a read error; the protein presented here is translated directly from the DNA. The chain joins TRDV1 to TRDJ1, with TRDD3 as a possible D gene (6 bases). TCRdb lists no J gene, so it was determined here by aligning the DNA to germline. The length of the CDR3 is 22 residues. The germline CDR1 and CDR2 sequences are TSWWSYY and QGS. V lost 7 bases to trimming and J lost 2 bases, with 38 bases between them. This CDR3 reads CALEDHHYFFHWAALRTDKLIF. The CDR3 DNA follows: TGTGCTCTTGAGGACCATCACTACTTCTTTCACTGGGCCGCCCTCCGTACCGATAAACTCATCTTT.